The present TCR beta chain was sequenced within a study of cytomegalovirus exposure and HLA in healthy donors. In the study overall: Earlier, 150 million to 200 million T cells were analyzed, and over 95 million unique TCR beta sequences were found among them. General study results and limits: In vitro, a few CMV-associated chains proved specific for CMV antigens. Later on, an analysis tied 15,000 or so TCR beta sequences to HLA alleles at 0.05 false discovery rate. TRBV6-2, TRBV6-3 and some other V segments were excluded as indistinguishable.

With regard to this clone: Its matching antigen is unknown.

PCR primers comprised 60 Vbeta and 13 Jbeta primers. Data came from immunoSEQ multiplex PCR; TCRdb stores just in-frame clones and leaves some out. Found here are fewer than 150,000 clones, roughly 80% of them singletons; the top ten hold around 5%. CDR1 LNHDA and CDR2 SQIVND come from the germline V gene (reference sequence). Trimming pared 9 bases from V and 11 bases from J, leaving 13 bases between. CDR3 length: 10 residues. The TCR sequence derives from a male donor in good health and CMV-seronegative. What was sequenced was PBMCs. The chain is built from TRBV19 and TRBJ1-2; no clear D gene. CDR3 loop: CARAWTGYTF. In DNA form, the CDR3 reads TGTGCCAGAGCCTGGACTGGGTACACCTTC.